This T cell receptor (beta chain) was found in a study of blood T cells in healthy people across ages. Study-wide results and caveats: Versus aged donors, long-lived donors had higher diversity and more naive CD4+ cells. Higher naive T cell percentage went strongly together with higher TCR beta diversity.

Germline loops: CDR1 MGHDK, CDR2 SYGVNS. The CDR3 consists of 14 residues. Trimming cost V 2 bases and J 6 bases; bases outside gene matches: 4. Sample-barcoded 5' priming and a J-beta primer mix drove a second PCR of about 6 to 11 cycles. TCRdb redid the calling of the 5' RACE reads with MiXCR, one entry per CDR3 protein. The sample contains roughly 900,000 distinct CDR3 sequences, roughly 48% of which appear only once. A few counts support this clonotype. Antigen specificity is unknown. The chain recombines TRBV25-1 with TRBJ1-2; 9 nucleotides align to TRBD1. This receptor was taken from a man younger than 45 in good health. The sample comprised blood. CDR3 nucleotides: TGTGCCAGCAGTGAACCGGGACAGGGTAATGGCTACACCTTC. It specifies CASSEPGQGNGYTF.